This T cell receptor beta chain derives from a study of siplizumab effects on memory and regulatory T cells. The V gene's germline CDR1 is MNHNS and CDR2 SASEGT. This CDR3 contains 13 residues. Trimming removed 7 bases from V and 7 bases from J, with 14 bases in between. TCRdb's table, derived via immunoSEQ multiplex PCR, lists solely in-frame clones and lacks some. Of tens of thousands of clones listed, roughly 90% were seen once; the top ten hold 0.25%. Material for sequencing was naive CD4+ T cells sorted from blood. The TCR was taken from a human donor in good health. The chain uses TRBV6-1 and TRBJ1-5; D call uncertain. The CDR3 spells CASNPAAGQPQHF. CDR3 DNA: TGTGCCAGCAACCCGGCAGCGGGACAGCCCCAGCATTTT.